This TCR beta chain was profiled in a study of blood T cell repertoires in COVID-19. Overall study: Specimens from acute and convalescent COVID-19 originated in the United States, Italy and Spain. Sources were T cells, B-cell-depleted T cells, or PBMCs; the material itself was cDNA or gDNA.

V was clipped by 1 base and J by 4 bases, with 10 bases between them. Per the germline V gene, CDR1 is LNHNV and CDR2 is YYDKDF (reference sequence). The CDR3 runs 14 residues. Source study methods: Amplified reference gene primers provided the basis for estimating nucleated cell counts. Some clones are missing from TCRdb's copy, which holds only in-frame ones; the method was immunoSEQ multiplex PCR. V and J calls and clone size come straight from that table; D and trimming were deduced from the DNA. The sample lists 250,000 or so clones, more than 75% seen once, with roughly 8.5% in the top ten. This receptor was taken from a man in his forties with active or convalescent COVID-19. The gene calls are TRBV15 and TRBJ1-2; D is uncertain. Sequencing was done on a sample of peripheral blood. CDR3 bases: TGTGCCACCAGCAGAGGTTTTATCAGCTATGGCTACACCTTC. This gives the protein CATSRGFISYGYTF.